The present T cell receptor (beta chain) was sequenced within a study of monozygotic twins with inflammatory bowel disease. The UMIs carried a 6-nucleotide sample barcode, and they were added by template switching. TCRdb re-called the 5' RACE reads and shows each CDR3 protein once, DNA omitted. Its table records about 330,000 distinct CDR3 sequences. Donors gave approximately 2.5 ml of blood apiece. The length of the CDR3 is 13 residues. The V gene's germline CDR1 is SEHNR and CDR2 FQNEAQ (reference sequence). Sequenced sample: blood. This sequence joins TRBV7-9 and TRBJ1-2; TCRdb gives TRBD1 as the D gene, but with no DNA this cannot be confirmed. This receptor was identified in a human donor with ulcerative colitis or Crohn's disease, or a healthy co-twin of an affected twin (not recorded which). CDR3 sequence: CASTPGVRNGYTF. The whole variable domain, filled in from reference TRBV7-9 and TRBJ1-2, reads DTGVSQNPRHKITKRGQNVTFRCDPISEHNRLYWYRQTLGQGPEFLTYFQNEAQLEKSRLLSDRFSAERPKGSFSTLEIQRTEQGDSAMYLCASTPGVRNGYTFGSGTRLTVV.